The 15 T cell receptor beta chains below were found in one sample sequenced in a study of shared clonotypes between healthy human individuals. This table comes from immunoSEQ multiplex PCR, and its TCRdb copy is limited to in-frame clones, with some not included. The sample lists roughly 1.5 million clones, approximately 98% occurring once. The source material was naive CD4+ T cells sorted from blood. Subset reported: CD45RA+ positively selected. The origin of the receptors is a man younger than 40 in good health.

The rearrangement links TRBV30 to TRBJ2-5; D may be TRBD1 (6 bases). The CDR3 is 13 amino acids. From germline, CDR1 is GTSNPN and CDR2 SVGIG (reference sequence). V was cut by 1 base and J by 5 bases, with 11 bases left in between. The CDR3 here is CAWSAGAYETQYF. The CDR3 nucleotides are TGTGCCTGGAGTGCAGGGGCCTACGAGACCCAGTACTTC.

This chain joins TRBV18 and TRBJ2-5; D ambiguous. V lost 0 bases and J 5 bases, leaving 13 bases between the germline ends. From germline, CDR1 is KGHSH and CDR2 LQKENI. The CDR3 has 15 residues. The CDR3 DNA follows: TGTGCCAGCTCACCACCGGGGTCAGGTGGGGAGACCCAGTACTTC. It encodes CASSPPGSGGETQYF. Based on the CDR3 plus reference TRBV18 and TRBJ2-5, the full variable domain is NAGVMQNPRHLVRRRGQEARLRCSPMKGHSHVYWYRQLPEEGLKFMVYLQKENIIDESGMPKERFSAEFPKEGPSILRIQQVVRGDSAAYFCASSPPGSGGETQYFGPGTRLLVL.

The chain employs TRBV27 and TRBJ2-7; 8 bases agree with TRBD1. The germline gives CDR1 MNHEY, CDR2 SMNVEV (reference sequence). V gave up 6 bases and J gave up 6 bases; unmatched junction bases: 13. This CDR3 is built from 15 residues. This chain's CDR3 is CASSALTGALIEQYF. CDR3 DNA sequence: TGTGCCAGCAGCGCGTTGACAGGGGCGTTGATCGAGCAGTACTTC.

The rearrangement links TRBV7-8 to TRBJ2-5; weak D call: TRBD2 (6 bases). The CDR3 covers 18 residues. The V and J ends lost 1 base and 0 bases respectively, with 18 bases between them. Germline V gene data show CDR1 as SGHVS and CDR2 as FQNEAQ. The CDR3, as DNA: TGTGCCAGCAGCTTAGGGCTTGCGGGATTGGGCTACCAAGAGACCCAGTACTTC. Translating it yields CASSLGLAGLGYQETQYF.

This chain uses TRBV14 with TRBJ1-5; weak D call: TRBD1 (6 bases). CDR3 length: 13 amino acids. V was clipped by 1 base and J by 5 bases, with 6 bases between them. Germline V gene sequence: CDR1 SGHDN, CDR2 FVKESK. The CDR3 DNA is TGTGCCAGCAGCCAAGCAGGGGATCAGCCCCAGCATTTT. This sequence encodes CASSQAGDQPQHF.

V and J are TRBV19 and TRBJ1-2, with 11 bases fitting TRBD1. V lost 3 bases and J lost 0; bases outside the gene matches: 9. This CDR3 contains 18 residues. Germline V gene sequence: CDR1 LNHDA, CDR2 SQIVND (reference sequence). As DNA, the CDR3 is TGTGCCAGTAGTATCCGCGGACAGGGGGCTTTAGCTAACTATGGCTACACCTTC. Its translation: CASSIRGQGALANYGYTF.

The chain has TRBV21-1 and TRBJ2-7; TRBD2, the D gene given by the table, was not confirmed from the DNA. TRBV21-1 is described as a pseudogene. The CDR3 contains 11 residues. The chain's CDR3 is CASSLAAEQYF. DNA for the CDR3: TGTGCCAGCAGCTTGGCGGCTGAGCAGTACTTC.

The chain has TRBV6-5 and TRBJ2-3; no clear D. V lost 2 bases and J 6 bases, leaving 18 bases between the germline ends. The V gene's germline CDR1 is MNHEY and CDR2 SVGAGI. This CDR3 contains 16 residues. The CDR3 coding sequence is TGTGCCAGCAGTTACGTTAGGGCCCCGAAAAGGGATACGCAGTATTTT. Amino acids: CASSYVRAPKRDTQYF.

The V and J genes are TRBV10-3 and TRBJ1-2; a weak D match, TRBD1 (6 bases). Germline CDR1 ENHRY, CDR2 SYGVKD. Trimming removed 3 bases at V and 5 bases at J, with 16 bases between. The CDR3 has 15 residues. CDR3 bases: TGTGCCATCAGTGACAGATTCCAGGGGAAATATGGCTACACCTTC. Translating it yields CAISDRFQGKYGYTF.

In regard to this clone: The same CDR3 also results from other DNA sequences found in this sample. The V gene is TRBV30, the J gene TRBJ1-5, with D hard to call. The germline gives CDR1 GTSNPN, CDR2 SVGIG (reference sequence). The CDR3 length is 13 residues. The V end lost 3 bases, the J end lost 1 base, and 7 bases lay between the germline ends. CDR3 amino acids: CAWSLGSNQPQHF. CDR3 nucleotide sequence: TGTGCCTGGAGCTTAGGCAGCAATCAGCCCCAGCATTTT.

This chain connects TRBV5-1 to TRBJ1-1; TRBD1 aligns across 10 bases. Losses at the gene ends were 4 bases for V and 10 bases for J; bases not matched to a gene: 13. CDR3 length: 15 residues. The V gene's germline CDR1 is SGHRS and CDR2 YFSETQ. The CDR3 region is CASSMPGTGAMAAFF. The CDR3 nucleotides read TGCGCCAGCAGCATGCCCGGGACAGGGGCCATGGCAGCTTTCTTT.

V and J are TRBV28 and TRBJ1-5, with a weak D call TRBD1 (5 bases). This CDR3 contains 16 residues. With 1 base removed from V and 7 bases from J, the gap between germline ends came to 17 bases. CDR1 is MDHEN and CDR2 is SYDVKM in the germline V gene. The chain's CDR3 is CASSLSPRGFEQPQHF. The CDR3 coding sequence is TGTGCCAGCAGTTTATCGCCCCGGGGGTTCGAACAGCCCCAGCATTTT.

In nucleotides, the CDR3 is TGTGCCAGCAGTTTCTGGATGGGAAGAAGCTCTGGAAACACCATATATTTT. It is translated as CASSFWMGRSSGNTIYF. The chain has TRBV5-8 and TRBJ1-3; D uncertain. Germline V gene data show CDR1 as SGHTS and CDR2 as YDEGEE. The V gene lost 5 bases and the J gene lost 0 bases, with 18 bases spanning the gap. There are 17 residues in the CDR3.

This chain uses TRBV5-5 with TRBJ2-2; 8 bases are a match to TRBD2. Trimming at V came to 1 base and at J to 5 bases, leaving 7 bases not matched to a gene. The V gene's germline CDR1 is SGHKS and CDR2 YYEKEE (reference sequence). The CDR3 loop spans 16 amino acids. Here the CDR3 DNA reads TGTGCCAGCAGCTTGCTCGCGGGAGGTGCGACCGGGGAGCTGTTTTTT. Residues: CASSLLAGGATGELFF.

This chain joins TRBV7-2 and TRBJ2-2, with 14 nucleotides matching TRBD2. Germline V lookup: CDR1 SGHTA, CDR2 FQGNSA. The CDR3 extends over 18 amino acids. J was trimmed by 5 bases and V by 5 bases; bases with no gene match: 10. The CDR3 DNA is TGTGCCAGCAGCCGTTGGCCGGGACTAGCGGGAGTTACCGGGGAGCTGTTTTTT. Amino acid sequence: CASSRWPGLAGVTGELFF.